Listed here are 21 T cell receptor beta chains from one sample, sequenced in a study of radiation and T cells in renal cell carcinoma. Described time point: baseline pretreatment blood. Treatment here: 15 Gy SBRT to primary tumor, nephrectomy 4 weeks later. Repertoires were generated with immunoSEQ multiplex PCR, while TCRdb's copy carries only in-frame clones and drops some. The profile shows more than 75,000 clones, over 75% of them singletons. The sequenced sample was blood, obtained from a patient whose treatment included radiotherapy and nephrectomy. Receptor source: a man aged 55 to 70 with renal cell carcinoma.

The chain links TRBV28 to TRBJ2-1; D gene unclear. Trimming stripped 6 bases from V and 7 bases from J, with 7 bases between. This CDR3 region has 11 residues. Per the germline V gene, CDR1 is MDHEN and CDR2 is SYDVKM. This CDR3 reads CASRWGNEQFF. DNA of the CDR3: TGTGCCAGCAGATGGGGAAATGAGCAGTTCTTC.

The chain carries TRBV10-3 and TRBJ2-3; D call uncertain. This CDR3 region has 16 residues. From germline, CDR1 is ENHRY and CDR2 SYGVKD. V was pared by 3 bases and J by 0 bases, with 13 bases between. This CDR3 reads CAISDPEPGSTDTQYF. In DNA, the CDR3 is TGTGCCATCAGTGACCCCGAGCCGGGTAGCACAGATACGCAGTATTTT.

The chain carries TRBV7-9 and TRBJ2-7; TRBD1 matches at 8 bases. CDR3 length equals 13 residues. The V segment lost 5 bases and the J segment 5 bases; nucleotides outside the gene matches: 5. Germline-derived CDR1 and CDR2 are SEHNR and FQNEAQ (reference sequence). The CDR3: CASSVDRVDEQYF. DNA of the CDR3: TGTGCCAGCAGCGTGGACAGGGTGGACGAGCAGTACTTC.

The rearrangement joins TRBV19 to TRBJ1-4, with 7 nucleotides matching TRBD1. V lost 6 bases to trimming and J lost 11 bases; unmatched junction nucleotides: 9. Germline CDR1 reads LNHDA; CDR2 reads SQIVND (reference sequence). This CDR3 region has 13 residues. The CDR3 DNA sequence: TGTGCCAGTAGGGGGGACAGCCGCGTGAAACTGTTTTTT. It encodes CASRGDSRVKLFF. The full variable domain, with the rest looked up from reference TRBV19 and TRBJ1-4, is DGGITQSPKYLFRKEGQNVTLSCEQNLNHDAMYWYRQDPGQGLRLIYYSQIVNDFQKGDIAEGYSVSREKKESFPLTVTSAQKNPTAFYLCASRGDSRVKLFFGSGTQLSVL.

This chain uses TRBV10-1 with TRBJ2-1; 7 bases fit TRBD2. The junction had 5 bases not matched to a gene; V was cut back by 3 bases and J by 6 bases. In germline, CDR1 is WNHNN, CDR2 SYGVQD (reference sequence). This CDR3 is built from 14 residues. In DNA form, the CDR3 reads TGCGCCAGCAGTGACTCCGGGAGGAGCAATGAGCAGTTCTTC. Its protein product is CASSDSGRSNEQFF.

The CDR3 here is CASSWATGPLNNEQFF. CDR3 sequence (DNA): TGTGCCAGCAGCTGGGCCACAGGGCCGTTAAACAATGAGCAGTTCTTC. V is TRBV7-9 and J is TRBJ2-1, with a tentative D call TRBD1 (6 bases). CDR1 is SEHNR, CDR2 FQNEAQ, per germline (reference sequence). CDR3 length: 16 residues. V lost 4 bases to trimming and J lost 5 bases, with 18 bases between them.

The sample holds one count of this clone. The chain carries TRBV19 and TRBJ1-4; no reliable D call. Germline CDR1 reads LNHDA; CDR2 reads SQIVND (reference sequence). CDR3 size: 12 residues. The V and J ends lost 10 bases and 4 bases respectively, with 10 bases between them. The CDR3 protein is CATAGNNEKLFF. CDR3 DNA sequence: TGTGCCACCGCGGGGAATAATGAAAAACTGTTTTTT.

V gene TRBV6-1 combines with J gene TRBJ1-1; TRBD1 matches 8 bases. Germline values: CDR1 MNHNS, CDR2 SASEGT. The CDR3 contains 15 residues. V lost 3 bases, J lost 2 bases, and 5 bases stayed unmatched. CDR3 coding DNA: TGTGCCAGCAGTGACTCGGGACAGGTTAACACTGAAGCTTTCTTT. Translated: CASSDSGQVNTEAFF.

The gene calls are TRBV25-1 and TRBJ2-5, with TRBD1 as a possible D gene (5 bases). The J call may be in error: the DNA end matches TRBJ2-7 better. The germline CDR1 and CDR2 sequences are MGHDK and SYGVNS. CDR3 length equals 13 residues. DNA for the CDR3: TGTGCCAGCAGAAAGACAGATGTAAACGAGCAGTACTTC. It translates to CASRKTDVNEQYF.

The chain links TRBV7-9 to TRBJ1-1; tentatively, D is TRBD1 (5 bases). The V end was cut by 5 bases, the J end by 2 bases, with 15 bases between. CDR1 and CDR2 (germline): SEHNR, FQNEAQ (reference sequence). The CDR3 extends over 15 amino acids. The CDR3 DNA follows: TGTGCCAGCAGCCACGAGGCAAGGGGCAACACTGAAGCTTTCTTT. Protein: CASSHEARGNTEAFF.

This chain links TRBV13 with TRBJ1-6, with D possibly TRBD1 on 6 matching bases. The CDR3 runs to 16 residues. Germline V gene lookup returns CDR1 PRHDT and CDR2 FYEKMQ (reference sequence). The ends were cut back, 5 bases at V and 3 bases at J, with 14 bases in the middle. The CDR3 sequence: CASSNGQPDYNSPLHF. For the CDR3, the DNA is TGTGCCAGCAGCAATGGACAGCCAGACTATAATTCACCCCTCCACTTT.

The V and J genes are TRBV28 and TRBJ2-1; 7 positions match TRBD2. This CDR3 spans 16 amino acids. Germline trimming cut 5 bases from V and 0 bases from J; bases unmatched to any gene: 7. The germline V gene encodes CDR1 MDHEN and CDR2 SYDVKM. Here the CDR3 DNA reads TGTGCCAGCAGTCCCGGCGGGGGAAGCTCCTACAATGAGCAGTTCTTC. The encoded protein is CASSPGGGSSYNEQFF.

The chain links TRBV10-2 to TRBJ2-7; unclear D gene. Trimming cost V 5 bases and J 7 bases, with 18 bases left between them. The CDR3 spans 14 residues. Germline V gene lookup returns CDR1 WSHSY and CDR2 SAAADI. CDR3 sequence (DNA): TGCGCCAGCAGTCCAACCAGAAACTTGGGGGAGCAGTACTTC. Its protein product is CASSPTRNLGEQYF.

This clone was observed a few times. V gene TRBV7-9 combines with J gene TRBJ2-2; D remains unclear. This CDR3 region has 13 residues. V lost 2 bases and J 6 bases, leaving 7 bases between the germline ends. Germline CDR1 and CDR2: SEHNR and FQNEAQ (reference sequence). CDR3 nucleotide sequence: TGTGCCAGCAGCTTATCCCCGCCCGGGGAGCTGTTTTTT. Translated, it gives CASSLSPPGELFF.

The chain carries TRBV7-3 and TRBJ2-2, with 9 bases identical to TRBD1. Germline assignment: CDR1 SGHTA and CDR2 FQGTGA. Losses at the gene ends were 5 bases for V and 4 bases for J; bases not matched to a gene: 8. The CDR3 is 16 amino acids. CDR3 in amino acids: CASSPRGDRATGELFF. In nucleotides, the CDR3 is TGTGCCAGCAGCCCCCGGGGGGACAGGGCCACCGGGGAGCTGTTTTTT.

Only a few counts were recorded for this clone. The chain uses TRBV19 and TRBJ2-7, with 12 bases lining up with TRBD2. Germline trimming cut 5 bases from V and 6 bases from J; bases unmatched to any gene: 5. The CDR3 is 14 amino acids. The germline V gene encodes CDR1 LNHDA and CDR2 SQIVND (reference sequence). CDR3 sequence reads: CASSRLAGEVEQYF. The CDR3 DNA is TGTGCCAGTAGTCGACTAGCGGGAGAGGTCGAGCAGTACTTC.

The chain links TRBV5-4 to TRBJ1-4; D perhaps matches TRBD1 (6 bases). V lost 0 bases to trimming and J lost 5 bases, with 11 bases between them. The germline V gene has CDR1 SGHNT and CDR2 YYREEE (reference sequence). The CDR3 is 15 amino acids. CDR3 DNA sequence: TGTGCCAGCAGCTTGGAAGGACAGCAAAATGAAAAACTGTTTTTT. Its translation is CASSLEGQQNEKLFF.

The V gene is TRBV11-2, the J gene TRBJ1-3, with a weak D call TRBD1 (6 bases). Between the trimmed V and J ends, which lost 7 bases and 0 bases, there was a span of 13 bases. Germline lookup yields CDR1 SGHAT and CDR2 FQNNGV. The CDR3 contains 15 residues. CDR3 nucleotides: TGTGCCAGCACTTTAGAGGGGGGCTCTGGAAACACCATATATTTT. Translating gives CASTLEGGSGNTIYF.

This chain links TRBV28 with TRBJ2-7; possible D gene TRBD1, 9 bases. The CDR3 sequence is 16 residues long. Trimming removed 8 bases from V and 2 bases from J, with 22 bases in between. Germline CDR1 MDHEN, CDR2 SYDVKM. Here the CDR3 reads CASGLRGGQGPYEQYF. The CDR3 region has the DNA TGTGCCAGCGGCCTCCGGGGGGGACAGGGTCCCTACGAGCAGTACTTC. The complete variable domain, with remaining parts taken from reference TRBV28 and TRBJ2-7, reads DVKVTQSSRYLVKRTGEKVFLECVQDMDHENMFWYRQDPGLGLRLIYFSYDVKMKEKGDIPEGYSVSREKKERFSLILESASTNQTSMYLCASGLRGGQGPYEQYFGPGTRLTVT.

This clone was found a few times. J is TRBJ2-7 and V is TRBV19, with a possible D match to TRBD1 (5 bases). Trimming shortened V by 5 bases and J by 1 base, and 9 bases separated the two germline ends. CDR3 length: 13 amino acids. Germline assignment: CDR1 LNHDA and CDR2 SQIVND (reference sequence). CDR3 protein: CASSAGLSYEQYF. The CDR3 DNA reads TGTGCCAGTAGTGCAGGGTTATCCTACGAGCAGTACTTC.

V usage is TRBV19 and J usage is TRBJ1-1; tentatively, D is TRBD1 (5 bases). Looked up from germline, CDR1 is LNHDA and CDR2 is SQIVND (reference sequence). V lost 6 bases and J 2 bases, leaving 16 bases between the germline ends. The CDR3 length is 15 residues. The CDR3 spells CASSTYPGLNTEAFF. Here the CDR3 DNA reads TGTGCCAGTAGCACCTATCCGGGACTCAACACTGAAGCTTTCTTT.